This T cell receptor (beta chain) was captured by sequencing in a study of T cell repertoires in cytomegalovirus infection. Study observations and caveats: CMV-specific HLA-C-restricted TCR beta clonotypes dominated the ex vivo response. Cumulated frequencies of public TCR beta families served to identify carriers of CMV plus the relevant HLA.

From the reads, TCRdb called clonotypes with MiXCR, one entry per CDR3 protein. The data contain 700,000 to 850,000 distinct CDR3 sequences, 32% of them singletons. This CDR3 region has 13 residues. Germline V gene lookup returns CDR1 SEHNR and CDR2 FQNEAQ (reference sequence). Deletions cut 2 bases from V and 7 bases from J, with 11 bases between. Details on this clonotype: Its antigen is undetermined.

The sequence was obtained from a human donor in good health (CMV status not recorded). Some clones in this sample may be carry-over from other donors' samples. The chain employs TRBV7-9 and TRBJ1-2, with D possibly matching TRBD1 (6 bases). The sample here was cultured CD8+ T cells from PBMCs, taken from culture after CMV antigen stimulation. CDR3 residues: CASSLSGDLGYTF. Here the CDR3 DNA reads TGTGCCAGCAGCTTATCAGGGGATCTTGGCTACACCTTC.